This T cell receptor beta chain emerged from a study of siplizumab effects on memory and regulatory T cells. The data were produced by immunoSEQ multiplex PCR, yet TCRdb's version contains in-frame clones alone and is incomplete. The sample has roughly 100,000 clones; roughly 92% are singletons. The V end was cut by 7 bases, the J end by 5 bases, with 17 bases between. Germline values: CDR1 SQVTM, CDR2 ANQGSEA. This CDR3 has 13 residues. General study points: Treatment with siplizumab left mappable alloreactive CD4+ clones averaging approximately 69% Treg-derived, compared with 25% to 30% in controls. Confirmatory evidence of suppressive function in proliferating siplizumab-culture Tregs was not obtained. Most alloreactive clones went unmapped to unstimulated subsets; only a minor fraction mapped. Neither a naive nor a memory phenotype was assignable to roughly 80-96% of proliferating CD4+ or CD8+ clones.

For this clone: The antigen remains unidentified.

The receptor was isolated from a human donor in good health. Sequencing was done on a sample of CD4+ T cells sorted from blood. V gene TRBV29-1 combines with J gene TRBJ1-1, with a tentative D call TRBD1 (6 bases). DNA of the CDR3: TGCAGCGCTTTCAGGGGAAGGGGTACTGAAGCTTTCTTT. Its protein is CSAFRGRGTEAFF.